This T cell receptor (beta chain) was identified during a study of cytomegalovirus exposure and HLA in healthy donors (dated by TCRdb to 2016 to 2017). Notes on the research overall: An earlier analysis of some 500 of the donors reported about 290 Gb of sequence data and some 100 million unique TCR beta sequences from about 179 million T cells. An early release covering more than 500 HLA-typed donors comprised 250 to 350 gigabases of sequencing data and 65 million to 100 million unique TCR sequences. The study aimed to test whether cataloging public T cell receptors could reveal signatures of past pathogen exposure. A later analysis re-examined previously published TCR beta repertoires from 500 to 700 donors and added high-resolution HLA genotyping to investigate patterns of TCR occurrence. The number of typed donors differed by locus: roughly 620-630 for A, B, C, DRB1 and DQB1; 522 for DQA1; 606 for DPA1; and some 450 for DPB1. A later genetic analysis took genome-wide SNP genotypes for about 60% of the roughly 670 donors and used that subset as a discovery cohort. Besides the first cohort of about 730 subjects, a separate validation cohort made up of about 120 different subjects was used. Roughly 5 DR-DQ haplotypes were treated as single units for association and clustering because of strong linkage in the cohort. The later analysis used no new phenotypic data to find candidate immune exposures, relying instead on TCR beta sequences and their occurrence across donors. Every repertoire in the discovery cohort had been generated on one and the same sequencing platform. Among almost 400 genotyped donors of the cohort, an average of around 240,000 unique TCR beta nucleotide sequences were sequenced per donor, roughly 18% of them non-productive. To predict cytomegalovirus infection status, the study combined high-throughput TCR immunosequencing, statistical association of individual TCRs with disease status, and machine learning. HLA typing covered class I and class II loci at four-digit resolution. An earlier analysis of 587 of the donors applied high-throughput TCR beta sequencing to assess whether each TCR beta V gene segment acted as functional or pseudogenic. The T cell repertoires of several hundred subjects were profiled by immunosequencing and related to cytomegalovirus serostatus. Donor age, sex, ethnicity and CMV serostatus were compiled alongside the repertoire data. Among the roughly 400 genotyped donors, around 79% belonged to the genetic ancestry cluster associated with self-reported Caucasian donors.

Comments on this clone: Its antigen remains unidentified. There are no base qualities to consult, and no much larger clone falls within one base.

Library prep was done by the immunoSEQ multiplex PCR assay. For the multiplex PCR, a mixture combining 60 forward primers for TCR Vbeta segments and 13 reverse primers for TCR Jbeta segments was used. The CDR3 region of rearranged TCR beta genes was amplified from genomic DNA by a multiplex PCR assay. Amplified TCR beta libraries were sequenced as 87-base-pair reads on the Illumina HiSeq System. The source study handled its data this way. A later analysis counted tens of millions of unique TCR beta chains across the 700 or so repertoires, and approximately 11 million of these chains were shared by at least two donors. Raw reads were error-corrected and collapsed into unique sequences by a nearest-neighbor algorithm in which closely related sequences were merged to remove PCR and sequencing errors. V, D and J gene segments were assigned by aligning CDR3 sequences to IMGT reference sequences. Each retained sequence needed at least a six-nucleotide match to both a V gene segment and a J gene segment. A rearrangement was called productive if the CDR3 had no stop codons and remained in frame with V and J, and every other rearrangement was called non-productive. CDR3 was defined by IMGT convention, running from the second conserved V-encoded cysteine to the conserved J-encoded phenylalanine. The earlier analysis of a few hundred of the donors excluded sequences that lacked an unambiguous match to a single V gene segment. In an earlier analysis of around 600 of the donors, V segments were called functional above 56.7% productive rearrangements and were called segregating when the between-donor standard deviation exceeded 5%. A statistical classification framework was developed to diagnose cytomegalovirus status using the catalog of TCR beta chain sequences. V and J gene assignment, in a later analysis, came from comparing TCR nucleotide sequences with IMGT/GENE-DB human TR gene sequences. In a later analysis, CDR3 sequences and most-parsimonious VDJ recombination scenarios were assigned using the TCRdist pipeline. In a later analysis, every TCR beta chain was defined by the combination of its CDR3 amino acid sequence and its V-gene family, and reads without a unique V-gene family were dropped. A later analysis removed 500 to 600 highly shared, low-generation-probability nucleotide sequences to deal with suspected cross-contamination and a sequencing artifact. In a later analysis, a clonal expansion index was calculated for each public chain from normalized within-repertoire ranks of inferred template counts. In a later analysis, generation probabilities were computed with a VDJ recombination model fitted to out-of-frame rearrangements, and the resulting probabilities were checked against IGoR. In a later analysis, TCR-TCR, TCR-HLA and TCR-CMV co-occurrence was scored with hypergeometric tests, and a repertoire-size bias correction was applied to TCR pairs. A later analysis estimated false discovery rates by permuting HLA or CMV assignments 20 times. In a later analysis, co-occurring TCRs were grouped with DBSCAN, and TCRdist sequence similarity was added when clustering was performed within HLA-allele-positive subsets. Co-occurrence clustering excluded repertoires with fewer than 30,000 or more than 120,000 public chains, plus five with anomalous nucleotide sharing. TCRdb mirrors the immuneACCESS table, restricted to in-frame sequences. Some clones are absent from its copies; in checked studies, under half trace to an unresolved V gene, and the reason for the others is unknown. V, J and clone size are those of that table, while D and trimming were read from the DNA. Across this sample there are 120,000 or so clones, with roughly 75% seen only once. The top ten constitute about a tenth of the sample.

The cohort comprised around 700 healthy bone marrow donors. At the time of sampling, every cohort member was nominally healthy, though immune exposures that went unrecorded were likely present. The donor tested CMV seropositive and was one of the 289 seropositive cohort members. A peripheral blood sample was provided by each donor, and peripheral blood mononuclear cells were used for TCR beta sequencing. Genomic DNA was extracted from the blood cell samples with the Qiagen DNeasy Blood Extraction Kit. The CDR3 has 17 amino acids, counting the end cysteine and phenylalanine. The entry retains the CDR3 DNA only, 51 bases that are in frame from base 1. The CDR1 and CDR2 encoded by the germline V gene are LGHNA and YSLEER. At the junction V is shortened by 2 bases and J by 4 bases; bases outside the gene matches: 6. The investigation overall reported the following: The authors suggested that the approach could potentially be generalized to other disease states and immunological phenotypes. For the cohort, immune exposure information was limited to CMV serostatus. According to a later genetic analysis, donors in an Asian-associated ancestry cluster had fewer N-insertions in productive TCRs than the approximately 650-donor mean. In a later analysis, the rate of TCR association differed among HLA loci, with DRB1 alleles having the most associated TCRs and HLA-C alleles having the fewest. Some 15 rarely observed V segments, including chromosome 9 orphons, were excluded from the earlier analysis of approximately 500 of the donors because counts were too low. A total of fewer than 200 TCR beta chains were listed by the study as associated with cytomegalovirus. In an earlier analysis of about 600 of the donors, most TCR beta V segments appeared in productive rearrangements about 90% or about 30% of the time, broadly matching IMGT annotations. Some IMGT-functional V segments, including TRBV6-2 and TRBV6-3, could not be told apart with the 87-base-pair reads, so those segments were excluded. The classifier was reported to diagnose cytomegalovirus status with high specificity and sensitivity in both the original cohort and the validation cohort. Because some donors lacked HLA typing at each locus, the association tests relied only on the typed subset. Correlated functional status among segregating V segments might reflect linkage disequilibrium, but an unknown experimental factor could not be ruled out. According to a later analysis, most CMV-associated TCR beta chains appeared to be HLA-restricted, and the HLA associations seemed to be driven largely by CMV exposure. At a false discovery rate of 0.05, a later analysis linked around 17,000 TCR beta sequences to specific HLA alleles. While some public TCRs were present in many individuals, most TCR sequences turned up only very rarely across donors. A further reported finding was that TCR beta sequences accurately predicted the HLA-A and HLA-B alleles for most subjects in the first cohort. In a later genetic analysis, a missense DCLRE1C variant was associated with V-gene and J-gene trimming of TCR beta chains, and the association was replicated in an independent cohort. Sequencing depth was assumed to be roughly uniform across donors in the presence/absence analyses, though that assumption may not hold. A group of highly shared sequence variants was considered likely to be a technical artifact of the sequencing pipeline. In this cohort, only TCR beta chains were sequenced, and detectable features were limited by the absence of alpha or paired-chain data. A later analysis found that HLA-associated TCR beta chains were more clonally expanded and had lower generation probabilities than equally common non-associated chains. A few of the identified cytomegalovirus-associated TCR beta chains were confirmed in vitro to be specific for cytomegalovirus antigens. Several of the top co-occurrence clusters appeared to be linked to parvovirus B19, influenza, CMV and Epstein-Barr virus, according to a later analysis. When HLA alleles, especially DR and DQ, strongly co-occurred, TCR associations were difficult to assign to individual alleles.

The V gene is TRBV4-3 and the J gene is TRBJ2-2, with 11 bases in between that match TRBD1. The sequence came from a man younger than 40 in good health and CMV-seropositive. Sequenced input: PBMCs. The nucleotide sequence reads as follows: TGCGCCAGCAGCCAAAGGGGACAGGGGGATTTCACCGGGGAGCTGTTTTTT. It translates to CASSQRGQGDFTGELFF.